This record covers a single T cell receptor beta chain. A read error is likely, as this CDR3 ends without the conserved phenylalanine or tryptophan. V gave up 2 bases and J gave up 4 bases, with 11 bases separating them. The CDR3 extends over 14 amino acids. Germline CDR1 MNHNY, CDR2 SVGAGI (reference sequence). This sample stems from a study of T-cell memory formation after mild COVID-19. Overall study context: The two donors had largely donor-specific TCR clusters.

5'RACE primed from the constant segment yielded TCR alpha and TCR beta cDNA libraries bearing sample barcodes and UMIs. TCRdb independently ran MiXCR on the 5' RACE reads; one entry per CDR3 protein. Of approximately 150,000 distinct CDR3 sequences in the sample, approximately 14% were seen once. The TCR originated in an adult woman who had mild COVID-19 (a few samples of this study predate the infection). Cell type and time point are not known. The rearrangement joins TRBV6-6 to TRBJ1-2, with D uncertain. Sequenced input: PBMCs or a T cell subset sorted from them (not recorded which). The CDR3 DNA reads TGTGCCAGCAGTTACATTAGAGACCCCTATGGCTACACCTTA. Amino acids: CASSYIRDPYGYTL.